Listed below are T cell receptor beta chains from one sample, sequenced in a study of early T cells in non-severe SARS-CoV-2 infection. TCRdb passed the 5' RACE reads through MiXCR, listing each CDR3 protein once. The sample has about 80,000 distinct CDR3 sequences; 11% to 15% are singletons. The sample consisted of whole blood. The receptors stem from an adult who was a healthcare worker with PCR-confirmed SARS-CoV-2 infection or an uninfected control (not recorded which). Each CDR3 is given with its conserved first and last residue. The order of the fields is CDR3 DNA, CDR3 protein, D gene, J gene, V gene, clone size. A D gene is named only where the DNA matches it firmly. Part of the rows lack a size; the others show once, few, many or a class for expanded clones.

TGTGCCAGCAGTGAAGGGGACGCCTATGGCTACACCTTC	CASSEGDAYGYTF	.	TRBJ1-2	TRBV6-1	.
TGTGCCACTACGGGACAGGAGGCAGATACGCAGTATTTT	CATTGQEADTQYF	TRBD1	TRBJ2-3	TRBV6-5	.
TGCAGCGCTGGGGACAGGGGGCTGCTGGAGCAGTACTTC	CSAGDRGLLEQYF	TRBD1	TRBJ2-7	TRBV29-1	few
TGCGCCAGCAGCTTGGGACAGGGGGCGACCACCGGGGAGCTGTTTTTT	CASSLGQGATTGELFF	TRBD1	TRBJ2-2	TRBV5-1	.
TGCAGCGTTGAGGTTTTTGGGAACTATGGCTACACCTTC	CSVEVFGNYGYTF	.	TRBJ1-2	TRBV29-1	.
TGCGCCAGCAGCTTGTTGGGGCAGGGGGCATCGACTACGAACTCGGACTACGAGCAGTACTTC	CASSLLGQGASTTNSDYEQYF	TRBD1	TRBJ2-7	TRBV5-1	few
TGCAGCACCCGGTCGAGGGAAAAACTGTTTTTT	CSTRSREKLFF	.	TRBJ1-4	TRBV29-1	few
TGTGCCAGCAGCCGGACAGTAGGCACCGGGGAGCTGTTTTTT	CASSRTVGTGELFF	.	TRBJ2-2	TRBV7-6	few
TGTGCCAGCAGCATCGGAAGGACTGCAGCTTTCTTT	CASSIGRTAAFF	.	TRBJ1-1	TRBV6-2/TRBV6-3	.
TGTGCCATCAGGGGGGTGGGCGAGCAGTACTTC	CAIRGVGEQYF	.	TRBJ2-7	TRBV10-3	many
TGTGCCAGCAGTGGACAACCAAGAGGGGCCCAGCAGTTCTTC	CASSGQPRGAQQFF	.	TRBJ2-1	TRBV25-1	many
TGTGCCAGTAGTATCAGGGATCAGCCCCAGCATTTT	CASSIRDQPQHF	.	TRBJ1-5	TRBV19	many
TGTGCCAGCAGCGCTGGGGACAGGAGCTCCTACGAGCAGTACTTC	CASSAGDRSSYEQYF	TRBD1	TRBJ2-7	TRBV9	few
TGCAGTGCTACAGGTAACACTGAAGCTTTCTTT	CSATGNTEAFF	.	TRBJ1-1	TRBV20-1	few
TGTGCCAGCAGCTCCCGGGACCAAGAGACCCAGTACTTC	CASSSRDQETQYF	.	TRBJ2-5	TRBV7-6	.
TGTGCCAGCAGCCAAGACGTGGGGGAGGTAGAGACCCAGTACTTC	CASSQDVGEVETQYF	.	TRBJ2-5	TRBV3-1	few
TGCAGCGTTAACAGGGGGCAGAACACTGAAGCTTTCTTT	CSVNRGQNTEAFF	TRBD1	TRBJ1-1	TRBV29-1	.
TGCAGCGGGGGGCAGGGGCCTTCCTACGAGCAGTACTTC	CSGGQGPSYEQYF	.	TRBJ2-7	TRBV29-1	few
TGTGCCAGCAGCTTCGGGGCCAGGAGTTCTGCGGACACCGGGGAGCTGTTTTTT	CASSFGARSSADTGELFF	.	TRBJ2-2	TRBV7-3	.
TGCAGTGCTAGCGGCAGGGAGGCCGGGGAGCTGTTTTTT	CSASGREAGELFF	.	TRBJ2-2	TRBV20-1	.
TGTGCCAGCAGGATTTTTGGACAGAGCTATGGCTACACCTTC	CASRIFGQSYGYTF	.	TRBJ1-2	TRBV2	once
TGTGCCAGCAGCTTAGCGTATAGCGTGGAGGAGTTCTTC	CASSLAYSVEEFF	.	TRBJ2-1	TRBV7-2	few
TGCAGTGCTAGCGCTAGCGGGCCCACAGATACGCAGTATTTT	CSASASGPTDTQYF	TRBD2	TRBJ2-3	TRBV20-1	few
TGTGCCAGCAGCCAAGGTGGGGGAGCCGAGCAGTACTTC	CASSQGGGAEQYF	.	TRBJ2-7	TRBV4-2	many
TGTGCCAGCAGTTTCCGATTAGGGTCTGGGGAGACCCAGTACTTC	CASSFRLGSGETQYF	.	TRBJ2-5	TRBV12-3/TRBV12-4	.
TGTGCCAGCAGTTTAGCTTGGGGATCCTACGAGCAGCACTTC	CASSLAWGSYEQHF	.	TRBJ2-7	TRBV12-3/TRBV12-4	few
TGTGCCAGCTCACCCGACACTAGCCGGACCTACGAGCAGTACTTC	CASSPDTSRTYEQYF	.	TRBJ2-7	TRBV18	.
TGCGCCAGCAGACGGGACGGGAGCTATGGCTACACCTTC	CASRRDGSYGYTF	.	TRBJ1-2	TRBV5-1	.
TGTGCCAGCAGTTACAAGGGAGTGAACACTGAAGCTTTCTTT	CASSYKGVNTEAFF	.	TRBJ1-1	TRBV6-5	few
TGTGCCAGCAGCTTAGACAGGGGGAACTATGGCTACACCTTC	CASSLDRGNYGYTF	TRBD1	TRBJ1-2	TRBV7-6	many
TGTGCCAGCAGCAAAGCGCTACGGGAGGGGACCTACGAGCAGTACTTC	CASSKALREGTYEQYF	.	TRBJ2-7	TRBV21-1	many
TGCAGTGCTAGAGATCTCGCTAGCGGTAAGAAGTATTTT	CSARDLASGKKYF	TRBD2	TRBJ2-3	TRBV20-1	.
TGCAGCTTCGACAGGGGGGAGAGCACAGATACGCAGTATTTT	CSFDRGESTDTQYF	TRBD1	TRBJ2-3	TRBV29-1	many
TGCGCCAGCAGGACGGACAGTTACGAGCAGTACTTC	CASRTDSYEQYF	.	TRBJ2-7	TRBV5-1	.
TGCAGCGTTGAGTATGGGGCCAACGTCCTGACTTTC	CSVEYGANVLTF	.	TRBJ2-6	TRBV29-1	.
TGTGCCAGTAGTATCAGGGACACCGGGGTTAGCAATCAGCCCCAGCATTTT	CASSIRDTGVSNQPQHF	.	TRBJ1-5	TRBV19	few
TGCGCCAGCAGCTTGAACGGGGTGAACACTGAAGCTTTCTTT	CASSLNGVNTEAFF	.	TRBJ1-1	TRBV5-1	.
TGTGCCAGCCGTAGGGCTGGGGCCAACGTCCTGACTTTC	CASRRAGANVLTF	.	TRBJ2-6	TRBV12-3/TRBV12-4	few
TGTGCTAGTGGTTCCTCAGGGGGACCTCCTTACAATGAGCAGTTCTTC	CASGSSGGPPYNEQFF	TRBD1	TRBJ2-1	TRBV12-5	.
TGTGCCAGCTCACCTGGTTCGGGACCGCATAATGGCTACACCTTC	CASSPGSGPHNGYTF	.	TRBJ1-2	TRBV18	.
TGTGCCAGCAGCCCCCTTGACTCCAGGGTCGAGCAGTACTTC	CASSPLDSRVEQYF	.	TRBJ2-7	TRBV9	few
TGCAGCGTTTACGATTGGGGGGTCGGCTCCTACAATGAGCAGTTCTTC	CSVYDWGVGSYNEQFF	.	TRBJ2-1	TRBV29-1	many